This passage covers 19 T cell receptor beta chains from one sample sequenced in a study of blood T cell repertoires in COVID-19. Sequencing was performed with immunoSEQ multiplex PCR; in TCRdb, only in-frame clones are kept and a portion is missing. The sample lists 450,000 or so clones, roughly 90% seen once, with more than 0.7% in the top ten. Input material: peripheral blood. The receptors were sampled from a man between 18 and 29 years old with COVID-19, enrolled during active disease.

The chain is built from TRBV24-1 and TRBJ2-2, with TRBD1 identical over 10 bases. The length of the CDR3 is 16 residues. Looked up from germline, CDR1 is KGHDR and CDR2 is SFDVKD. The V segment lost 4 bases and the J segment 4 bases; nucleotides outside the gene matches: 5. The CDR3 coding sequence is TGTGCCACCAGTGAGCCGGGACAGGGGCGCACCGGGGAGCTGTTTTTT. This sequence encodes CATSEPGQGRTGELFF.

The chain links TRBV5-1 to TRBJ2-7; D is unclear. The CDR3 runs to 11 residues. The germline gives CDR1 SGHRS, CDR2 YFSETQ. Trimming took 4 bases from V and 4 from J, leaving 6 bases between them. In DNA, the CDR3 is TGCGCCAGCAGCACCCTATACGAGCAGTACTTC. Its protein is CASSTLYEQYF.

J is TRBJ2-3 and V is TRBV9; a weak D match, TRBD1 (6 bases). The CDR3 extends over 14 amino acids. CDR1 and CDR2 (germline): SGDLS, YYNGEE. Between the trimmed V and J ends, which lost 4 bases and 7 bases, there was a span of 16 bases. CDR3 nucleotides: TGTGCCAGCAGCCCGCGTCCTACAGGGTATACGCAGTATTTT. This gives the protein CASSPRPTGYTQYF.

V is TRBV2 and J is TRBJ2-1, with 9 nucleotides matching TRBD1. The length of the CDR3 is 17 residues. V lost 10 bases, J lost 5 bases, and 18 bases stayed unmatched. Germline V gene lookup returns CDR1 SNHLY and CDR2 FYNNEI. CDR3: CATLTLSGTGINNEQFF. The CDR3 DNA follows: TGTGCCACCCTAACGTTATCCGGGACAGGGATAAACAATGAGCAGTTCTTC.

V is TRBV2 and J is TRBJ2-2, with 7 bases fitting TRBD1. CDR3 length equals 14 residues. The germline V gene encodes CDR1 SNHLY and CDR2 FYNNEI. Unmatched junction bases numbered 1, after V lost 6 bases and J lost 0 bases. The CDR3 DNA follows: TGTGCCAGCAGGGGACAGACGAACACCGGGGAGCTGTTTTTT. The encoded protein is CASRGQTNTGELFF.

The chain uses TRBV5-6 and TRBJ2-2, with D perhaps matching TRBD1 (6 bases). CDR3 length equals 15 residues. CDR1 is SGHDT, CDR2 YYEEEE, per germline. Trimming removed 1 base at V and 3 bases at J, with 10 bases between. Written as DNA, the CDR3 is TGTGCCAGCAGCTTGCCAGGGGTAGACACCGGGGAGCTGTTTTTT. Translating gives CASSLPGVDTGELFF.

CDR3 bases: TGTGCCTGGACCCAGGGGCTAGTAGGTGAGCAGTACTTC. Protein: CAWTQGLVGEQYF. This chain connects TRBV30 to TRBJ2-7; maybe TRBD1 (6 bases). This CDR3 spans 13 amino acids. CDR1 is GTSNPN, CDR2 SVGIG, per germline (reference sequence). The V gene lost 4 bases and the J gene lost 7 bases, with 17 bases spanning the gap.

The CDR3 region is CASSRDRVDGYTF. The CDR3 DNA is TGTGCCAGCAGCCGAGACAGGGTTGATGGCTACACCTTC. The chain is built from TRBV6-5 and TRBJ1-2; 7 nucleotides align to TRBD1. CDR1 is MNHEY and CDR2 is SVGAGI in the germline V gene. The CDR3 consists of 13 residues. V trimming: 6 bases; J trimming: 6 bases; junction bases outside the gene matches: 7.

The V call is TRBV6-4, the J call TRBJ2-1, with 9 nucleotides matching TRBD2. Trimming at V came to 4 bases and at J to 7 bases, leaving 8 bases not matched to a gene. Germline loops: CDR1 MRHNA, CDR2 SNTAGT. This CDR3 is 15 amino acids long. This CDR3 reads CASSVRLAAENEQFF. DNA for the CDR3: TGTGCCAGCAGTGTTCGACTAGCGGCCGAGAATGAGCAGTTCTTC.

The chain links TRBV2 to TRBJ2-1, with a tentative D call TRBD2 (5 bases). CDR3 length equals 16 residues. The germline gives CDR1 SNHLY, CDR2 FYNNEI. Trimming took off 1 base at V and 8 bases at J, with 18 bases between the two ends. The CDR3 protein is CASSEGAAHEGDEQFF. CDR3 sequence (DNA): TGTGCCAGCAGTGAAGGAGCAGCTCACGAGGGAGATGAGCAGTTCTTC.

The chain is built from TRBV5-6 and TRBJ1-3, with 9 positions matching TRBD1. This CDR3 region has 17 residues. Germline CDR1 is SGHDT and CDR2 is YYEEEE. V lost 5 bases, J lost 0 bases, and 9 bases stayed unmatched. Here the CDR3 DNA reads TGTGCCAGCAGACTTCCCGGGACAGGGAACTCTGGAAACACCATATATTTT. This codes for CASRLPGTGNSGNTIYF.

The chain couples TRBV5-1 to TRBJ1-2; tentatively, D is TRBD1 (5 bases). Deletions cut 0 bases from V and 4 bases from J, with 7 bases between. Germline V gene lookup returns CDR1 SGHRS and CDR2 YFSETQ. CDR3 length: 13 amino acids. The CDR3 is CASSLGQFYGYTF. The CDR3 nucleotides read TGCGCCAGCAGCTTGGGACAGTTCTATGGCTACACCTTC.

The chain carries TRBV6-5 and TRBJ2-7, with 11 bases identical to TRBD1. The CDR3 is 14 residues long. The V gene's germline CDR1 is MNHEY and CDR2 SVGAGI. The trim removed 4 bases at V and 12 bases at J, leaving 11 bases unmatched. CDR3: CASSSPGQGVGPYF. The CDR3 nucleotides read TGTGCCAGCAGTTCTCCGGGACAGGGGGTTGGGCCGTACTTC.

V and J are TRBV19 and TRBJ2-5; 9 positions agree with TRBD1. The CDR3 consists of 14 residues. J lost 7 bases, V lost 3 bases, and 6 bases had no gene match. Per germline, CDR1 LNHDA and CDR2 SQIVND (reference sequence). This CDR3 is CASSMTQGAATQYF. The CDR3 region has the DNA TGTGCCAGTAGTATGACACAGGGGGCGGCGACCCAGTACTTC.

This sequence joins TRBV5-1 and TRBJ1-5; D remains unclear. The germline CDR1 and CDR2 sequences are SGHRS and YFSETQ. With 5 bases removed from V and 5 bases from J, the gap between germline ends came to 26 bases. The CDR3 extends over 18 amino acids. The CDR3 DNA follows: TGCGCCAGCAGAATAGAAGCGCGAGTCGAGGGATGTGATCAGCCCCAGCATTTT. Its protein product is CASRIEARVEGCDQPQHF.

This clone came up once. The V call is TRBV7-9, the J call TRBJ2-3; 8 positions agree with TRBD2. CDR1 is SEHNR, CDR2 FQNEAQ, per germline (reference sequence). The CDR3 consists of 17 residues. V shed 1 base, J shed 2 bases, and the junction held 8 bases outside the gene matches. For the CDR3, the DNA is TGTGCCAGCAGCTTAGAGAGTGAAGCGGGAGCCACAGATACGCAGTATTTT. It codes for CASSLESEAGATDTQYF.

The J gene is TRBJ2-3, the V gene TRBV9; D remains ambiguous. Germline loops: CDR1 SGDLS, CDR2 YYNGEE. The ends were cut back, 0 bases at V and 6 bases at J, with 14 bases in the middle. The CDR3 has 15 residues. The CDR3 nucleotides read TGTGCCAGCAGCGTAGAGGTCAACCTCGGGGATACGCAGTATTTT. This translates into CASSVEVNLGDTQYF.

Points on this clone: Other nucleotide sequences in the sample specify the same CDR3. The chain links TRBV6-5 to TRBJ1-2; D is uncertain. Between the trimmed V and J ends, which lost 0 bases and 0 bases, there was a span of 8 bases. CDR3 length equals 15 residues. Germline values: CDR1 MNHEY, CDR2 SVGAGI. The DNA for the CDR3 is TGTGCCAGCAGTTACTCGGCCGGGTCTAACTATGGCTACACCTTC. It specifies CASSYSAGSNYGYTF.

This rearrangement joins TRBV7-9 to TRBJ2-2, with D unclear. Germline V lookup: CDR1 SEHNR, CDR2 FQNEAQ (reference sequence). The CDR3 has 13 residues. Trimming removed 4 bases from V and 1 base from J, with 4 bases in between. In DNA form, the CDR3 reads TGTGCCAGCAGCTCCGGGAACACCGGGGAGCTGTTTTTT. This sequence encodes CASSSGNTGELFF.